Below are 3 T cell receptor beta chains sequenced from a single sample in a study of human T cells and chemical hapten exposure. TCRdb reprocessed the RACE reads via MiXCR and lists one record per CDR3 protein. The table has some 81,000 distinct CDR3 sequences, roughly 7.9% seen once. Time point in this sample: healthy volunteer bleed at 6 weeks. Total RNA was isolated from whole blood that had not been fractionated. Source material: whole blood. The receptors stem from a female donor in good health. Some clones in this sample may be carry-over from other donors' samples.

At least ten counts were recorded for this clonotype. The rearrangement links TRBV7-8 to TRBJ2-6, with D perhaps being TRBD1 or TRBD2 (7 bases each). The V end was cut by 8 bases, the J end by 0 bases, with 17 bases between. The V gene's germline CDR1 is SGHVS and CDR2 FQNEAQ. The CDR3 contains 17 residues. CDR3 nucleotides: TGTGCCAGCGCATTCAGGGGGGGAGGCTCTGGGGCCAACGTCCTGACTTTC. Protein: CASAFRGGGSGANVLTF. Supplemented by reference TRBV7-8 and TRBJ2-6, the full variable domain reads GAGVSQSPRYKVAKRGQDVALRCDPISGHVSLFWYQQALGQGPEFLTYFQNEAQLDKSGLPSDRFFAERPEGSVSTLKIQRTQQEDSAVYLCASAFRGGGSGANVLTFGAGSRLTVL.

This clonotype was recorded a few times. J is TRBJ2-3 and V is TRBV20-1, with D possibly TRBD2 on 6 matching bases. In germline, CDR1 is DFQATT, CDR2 SNEGSKA (reference sequence). The CDR3 sequence is 17 residues long. V was trimmed by 5 bases and J by 0 bases, leaving 21 bases between them. For the CDR3, the DNA is TGCAGTGCTCCAACTTCCGGGACTCCCCTCAGCACAGATACGCAGTATTTT. Protein: CSAPTSGTPLSTDTQYF.

The chain uses TRBV18 and TRBJ1-2, with D unresolved. Germline V gives CDR1 KGHSH, CDR2 LQKENI. The CDR3 has 15 amino acids. Between the trimmed V and J ends, which lost 4 bases and 4 bases, there was a span of 16 bases. CDR3 sequence: CASSQEGRGGYGYTF. The CDR3 coding sequence is TGTGCCAGCTCACAGGAGGGTCGAGGAGGCTATGGCTACACCTTC.